This T cell receptor beta chain stems from a study of early T cells in non-severe SARS-CoV-2 infection. This clonotype appeared many times. Separate cDNA molecules each had unique molecular identifiers attached to them. TCRdb analysed the 5' RACE reads with MiXCR anew, one entry per CDR3 protein. Among roughly 67,000 distinct CDR3 sequences listed, around 9.9% were seen once. Sequencing used whole blood. The TCR was taken from an adult who was a healthcare worker with PCR-confirmed SARS-CoV-2 infection or an uninfected control (not recorded which).

The CDR3 nucleotides are TGTGCCAGCAGCCAAGCAAAGTGGGTAGCTGGGGCCAACGTCCTGACTTTC. This sequence encodes CASSQAKWVAGANVLTF. The V gene is TRBV3-1, the J gene TRBJ2-6; the D is unclear. This CDR3 contains 17 residues. CDR1 is LGHDT, CDR2 YNNKEL, per germline (reference sequence). Trimming left V 1 base short and J 2 bases short, with 12 bases between. Using reference TRBV3-1 and TRBJ2-6 for the parts outside the CDR3, the full variable domain is DTAVSQTPKYLVTQMGNDKSIKCEQNLGHDTMYWYKQDSKKFLKIMFSYNNKELIINETVPNRFSPKSPDKAHLNLHINSLELGDSAVYFCASSQAKWVAGANVLTFGAGSRLTVL.